The 2 T cell receptor beta chains presented below share a single source sample, sequenced in a study of blood T cells in healthy people across ages. Primed by a sample-barcoded 5' primer and a J-beta primer mix, a second PCR proceeded for about 6 to 12 cycles. TCRdb ran MiXCR on the 5' RACE reads and lists one entry per CDR3 protein. The sample lists about 800,000 distinct CDR3 sequences, around 25% occurring once. This sample also belongs to another study, concerning T cells of mothers and their children.

The material sequenced was blood. All receptors derive from a boy aged 5-17 years in good health.

The rearrangement links TRBV29-1 to TRBJ2-3, with 11 bases that match TRBD2. CDR1 is SQVTM, CDR2 ANQGSEA, per germline. V shed 7 bases and J 5 bases; nucleotides not matched to a gene: 17. The CDR3 is 17 residues long. The CDR3 DNA reads as TGCAGCGCATCCGGGACTAGCGGATTAGCCCCACAAGATACGCAGTATTTT. Translation: CSASGTSGLAPQDTQYF.

This sequence joins TRBV20-1 and TRBJ2-5; TRBD2 agrees at 9 bases. The germline gives CDR1 DFQATT, CDR2 SNEGSKA (reference sequence). Unmatched junction bases numbered 2, after V lost 5 bases and J lost 1 base. The CDR3 length is 13 residues. The CDR3 reads CSARREGQETQYF. DNA for the CDR3: TGCAGTGCTCGGCGGGAGGGCCAAGAGACCCAGTACTTC.